The T cell receptor (beta chain) described here comes from a study of blood T cell repertoires in COVID-19 (dated by TCRdb to about 2020). Looking at the study overall: Samples from collaborators originated in the United States, Italy and Spain and spanned both the acute and convalescent phases of COVID-19. HLA class I and class II types, where available, came from metadata supplied by the sample provider rather than from assay-based typing. The repertoires were released in a freely available public database meant as a resource for research on the immune response to SARS-CoV-2. Nearly every sample came with metadata listing a de-identified subject ID, COVID-19 status, age in years and sex. The material from the prospective study consisted of cDNA or gDNA derived from T cells, B-cell-depleted T cells, or PBMCs. Samples came from the ongoing ImmuneRACE study (first 160 participants) plus 1,254 subjects from 6 global collaborators. Deeply sampled blood TCRbeta repertoires from subjects exposed to, actively infected with, or recovered from COVID-19 were included in the dataset. The full study reports these points: The amount of clinical and demographic metadata varied by source and participant and was provided uncurated.

CDR1 and CDR2, looked up from the germline V gene, are SGHRS and YFSETQ. The CDR3 spans 18 residues, from the cysteine through the phenylalanine. The CDR3 DNA has 54 bases and is translated from base 1. V loses 0 bases at its end and J loses 6 bases; junction bases beyond the gene matches: 8. The immunoSEQ Assay, a bias-controlled multiplex PCR, was used to amplify TCRbeta CDR3 regions from genomic DNA. The original methods were these. Nucleated cell counts per sample were estimated from amplification of reference gene primers within the assay. Sequence reads were collapsed and filtered to measure the absolute abundance of every unique TCRbeta CDR3 rearrangement. For each sample, productive Simpson clonality was calculated as the square root of Simpson's diversity index over productive rearrangements. TCRdb provides this immuneACCESS table in a form limited to in-frame rearrangements. Some clones are lacking; in checked studies, under half of them reflect an unresolved V gene, and why the rest are absent is not known. D and trimming come from the DNA, and the V and J calls and clone size come from that table. The sample records some 89,000 clones, over 75% of which are singletons. The top ten constitute around 7% of the sample.

The collaborating institutions used their own protocols to collect whole blood in K2EDTA tubes. For TCRbeta analysis, collaborators shipped samples as frozen whole blood, isolated PBMCs, or DNA extracted from either of those sample types. This clone has a single count. What antigen it recognizes has not been identified. No per-base quality is available; no much larger clone lies one base away. The sequenced sample was peripheral blood. Recombination linked TRBV5-1 to TRBJ2-1, with 14 bases matching TRBD2. This clonotype was obtained from a man aged 65-85 years with acute or convalescent COVID-19. The CDR3 loop reads CASSLARTSGGPTNEQFF. The sequenced DNA is TGCGCCAGCAGCTTGGCCCGGACTAGCGGGGGGCCGACCAATGAGCAGTTCTTC. Joined to the reference TRBV5-1 and TRBJ2-1 proteins, this CDR3 gives the full variable domain: KAGVTQTPRYLIKTRGQQVTLSCSPISGHRSVSWYQQTPGQGLQFLFEYFSETQRNKGNFPGRFSGRQFSNSRSEMNVSTLELGDSALYLCASSLARTSGGPTNEQFFGPGTRLTVL.